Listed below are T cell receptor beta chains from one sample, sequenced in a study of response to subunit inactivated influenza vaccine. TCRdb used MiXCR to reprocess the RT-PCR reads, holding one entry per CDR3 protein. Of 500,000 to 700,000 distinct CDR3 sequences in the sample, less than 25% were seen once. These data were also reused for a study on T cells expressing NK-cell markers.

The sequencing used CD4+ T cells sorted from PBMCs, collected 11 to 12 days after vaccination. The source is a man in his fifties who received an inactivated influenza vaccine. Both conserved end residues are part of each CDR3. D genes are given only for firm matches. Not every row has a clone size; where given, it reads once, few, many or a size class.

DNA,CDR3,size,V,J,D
TGTGCCAGCAATCACTGGGGCACAGATACGCAGTATTTT,CASNHWGTDTQYF,-,TRBV6-2/TRBV6-3,TRBJ2-3,-
TGCAGCGTCGAAGGACTAGCGGGCAGCTCCTACAATGAGCAGTTCTTC,CSVEGLAGSSYNEQFF,-,TRBV29-1,TRBJ2-1,TRBD2
TGTGCCAGCAGCTCGTCAATAGCGGGATCGTACGAGCAGTACTTC,CASSSSIAGSYEQYF,-,TRBV7-2,TRBJ2-7,TRBD2
TGTGCCAGCAGTACCCGGGACGGCCTTTACAATGAGCAGTTCTTC,CASSTRDGLYNEQFF,few,TRBV6-1,TRBJ2-1,-
TGCGCCAGCAGCCAAGTATGGCCCTCTGGGGCCAACGTCCTGACTTTC,CASSQVWPSGANVLTF,-,TRBV4-3,TRBJ2-6,-
TGCGCCAGCAGCCCGAGGGACCCACCGGGAAACACCATATATTTT,CASSPRDPPGNTIYF,-,TRBV5-1,TRBJ1-3,-
TGCAGTGCTAGAGATCTTTTGGCGTTGTGGCCCCAGCATTTT,CSARDLLALWPQHF,few,TRBV20-1,TRBJ1-5,-
TGTGCCAGCAGTTTGACAGGGTCGCGGCAGCCCCAGCATTTT,CASSLTGSRQPQHF,few,TRBV12-3/TRBV12-4,TRBJ1-5,TRBD1
TGTGCCAGCAGTTTATCGAGTCCCCGACAGGGGGGCTACGAGCAGTACTTC,CASSLSSPRQGGYEQYF,-,TRBV27,TRBJ2-7,TRBD1
TGTGCCAGCAGTTCCTCGGGACAGGGTGGTATCGAGCAGTACTTC,CASSSSGQGGIEQYF,few,TRBV12-3/TRBV12-4,TRBJ2-7,TRBD1
TGTGCCAGCAGAAACAGGCCAACTAATGAAAAACTGTTTTTT,CASRNRPTNEKLFF,-,TRBV28,TRBJ1-4,-
TGTGCCAGCAGCTTATTGGCGACAGGGGGCATAGATACGCAGTATTTT,CASSLLATGGIDTQYF,few,TRBV11-2,TRBJ2-3,TRBD1
TGTGCCAGCAGCCCAGGGACTTTCTCTGGAAACACCATATATTTT,CASSPGTFSGNTIYF,few,TRBV7-2,TRBJ1-3,-
TGTGCCAGCACTCCAAGGCTCCTTTTCTACAATGAGCAGTTCTTC,CASTPRLLFYNEQFF,-,TRBV6-1,TRBJ2-1,-
TGTGCCGGCCTACGGACAGGCTCCCCGGGAGAGACCCAGTACTTC,CAGLRTGSPGETQYF,few,TRBV27,TRBJ2-5,TRBD1
TGCAGCGTTGCCGGCACTGAAGCTTTCTTT,CSVAGTEAFF,-,TRBV29-1,TRBJ1-1,-
TGCAGTGCACCTCGAGGGGGGGGGAGCACAGATACGCAGTATTTT,CSAPRGGGSTDTQYF,-,TRBV20-1,TRBJ2-3,-
TGTGCCAGCAGCGTAGTTCCTGGACAGTCATCCTACGAGCAGTACTTC,CASSVVPGQSSYEQYF,-,TRBV9,TRBJ2-7,-
TGTGCCAGCTGGACAGGCCTGAGAGGGACTGAAGCTTTCTTT,CASWTGLRGTEAFF,many,TRBV27,TRBJ1-1,TRBD1
TGCGCCAGCAGCTCGAGGACAGGGGGACCTGATACGCAGTATTTT,CASSSRTGGPDTQYF,-,TRBV5-1,TRBJ2-3,TRBD1
TGTGCCAGCAGCTTAGGGGCCACCGGGCCCCCCTACTATGGCTACACCTTC,CASSLGATGPPYYGYTF,-,TRBV7-9,TRBJ1-2,-
TGTGCCAGCAGCCATACCGATCAGGGGGAGACCCAGTACTTC,CASSHTDQGETQYF,-,TRBV3-1,TRBJ2-5,-